Listed below are T cell receptor beta chains from one sample, sequenced in a study of T cell responses to AZD1222 COVID-19 vaccine. Generated by immunoSEQ multiplex PCR, the TCRdb table keeps only in-frame clones and is missing some. The sample comprises around 150,000 clones, roughly 90% of which are singletons, and 1.5% to 2% rests with the top ten. The material was peripheral blood, obtained on day 0 of AZD1222 vaccination. The receptors derive from an adult in good health. CDR3s include the opening cysteine and the closing phenylalanine or tryptophan. The D gene is left open where the match is weak. Where a row states a size, it is once, few, many or the class of an expanded clone; other rows omit it.

v_gene	abundance	d_gene	len	j_gene	CDR3nt	CDR3aa
TRBV2	.	TRBD1	16	TRBJ1-1	TGTGCCAGCAGAGGTAAGACACAGGGGGAGAACACTGAAGCTTTCTTT	CASRGKTQGENTEAFF
TRBV28	.	TRBD1	14	TRBJ2-1	TGTGCCAGCAGCTCCCTGGACAGGCGGGATGAGCAGTTCTTC	CASSSLDRRDEQFF
TRBV7-9	.	TRBD1	15	TRBJ2-1	TGTGCCAGCAGCTTAGCAGACAGGGGAGGCAATGAGCAGTTCTTC	CASSLADRGGNEQFF
TRBV7-2	once	.	13	TRBJ2-1	TGTGCCAGCAGCTTAGATCGACGACATGAGCAGTTCTTC	CASSLDRRHEQFF
TRBV27	.	.	14	TRBJ2-1	TGTGCCAGCAGTTTACGGAAGATTAACGATGAGCAGTTCTTC	CASSLRKINDEQFF
TRBV11-2	.	.	14	TRBJ2-3	TGTGCCAGCAGCCGGGACGACGCGACAGATACGCAGTATTTT	CASSRDDATDTQYF
TRBV28	.	.	12	TRBJ1-2	TGTGCCAGTGAGACAGTTAACTATGGCTACACCTTC	CASETVNYGYTF
TRBV7-6	.	.	21	TRBJ2-6	TGTGCCAGCAGCTTCTTAGGGAAACCGGGACTGCCTTACTCTGGGGCCAACGTCCTGACTTTC	CASSFLGKPGLPYSGANVLTF
TRBV11-2	.	.	14	TRBJ1-5	TGTGCCAGCAGCCCGCAGGGAAGCAATCAGCCCCAGCATTTT	CASSPQGSNQPQHF
TRBV4-2	.	.	18	TRBJ2-5	TGTGCCAGCAGCCAAGAGCCCCGGAGGGGTCAACCCCAAGAGACCCAGTACTTC	CASSQEPRRGQPQETQYF
TRBV7-6	.	.	18	TRBJ1-3	TGTGCCAGCAGACCGCCTAGGCGCAGCTGTGTTTTTGGAAACACCATATATTTT	CASRPPRRSCVFGNTIYF
TRBV19	.	TRBD1	17	TRBJ2-7	TGTGCCAGTAGTACCCGTTACGACCGGGACAGAGCCTACGAGCAGTACTTC	CASSTRYDRDRAYEQYF
TRBV5-1	.	TRBD1	15	TRBJ1-2	TGCGCCAGCAGCCTTCGGACAGGGATTGGGTATGGCTACACCTTC	CASSLRTGIGYGYTF
TRBV5-1	.	.	13	TRBJ1-1	TGCGCCAGCAGCACCCAAGTGAACACTGAAGCTTTCTTT	CASSTQVNTEAFF
TRBV7-7	once	.	13	TRBJ1-1	TGTGCCAGCAGCTTGGAATCAGGGACTGAAGCTTTCTTT	CASSLESGTEAFF
TRBV7-8	few	.	13	TRBJ2-7	TGTGCCAGCAGCTCATTGAGCTCCTACGAGCAGTACTTC	CASSSLSSYEQYF
TRBV5-5	.	.	11	TRBJ1-2	TGTGCCAGCAGCCCAACGGAGGGCTACACCTTC	CASSPTEGYTF
TRBV5-1	.	TRBD1	14	TRBJ1-1	TGCGCCAGCAGCGGGTCGGACAGGGTCACTGAAGCTTTCTTT	CASSGSDRVTEAFF
TRBV19	.	TRBD1	16	TRBJ2-5	TGTGCCAGTAGCCCGAACCGACAGGGCTTCCAAGAGACCCAGTACTTC	CASSPNRQGFQETQYF
TRBV5-1	few	TRBD1	16	TRBJ2-3	TGCGCCAGCAGCCCCTTCCGGGACAGGGTGACAGATACGCAGTATTTT	CASSPFRDRVTDTQYF
TRBV6-2/TRBV6-3	once	.	14	TRBJ1-1	TGTGCCAGCAGTTTAAGTGGATCGAACACTGAAGCTTTCTTT	CASSLSGSNTEAFF
TRBV15	.	TRBD1	15	TRBJ1-6	TGTGCCACCAGCAGCGCTCCAGGGGGCCGTTCACCCCTCCACTTT	CATSSAPGGRSPLHF
TRBV28	.	.	15	TRBJ1-3	TGTGCCAGCAGTTTACGAGCAGTGGGGGGAAACACCATATATTTT	CASSLRAVGGNTIYF
TRBV4-1	.	TRBD2	15	TRBJ2-3	TGCGCCAGCAGCCCCCTCGGGGGGGGCACAGATACGCAGTATTTT	CASSPLGGGTDTQYF
TRBV7-2	.	TRBD2	13	TRBJ2-5	TGTGCCAGCAGCGTGGGGGGGAGGGAGACCCAGTACTTC	CASSVGGRETQYF
TRBV7-9	.	TRBD1	17	TRBJ2-7	TGTGCCAGCAGCTTAGGGGGGACAGGGACGAGCTCCTACGAGCAGTACTTC	CASSLGGTGTSSYEQYF
TRBV15	.	.	16	TRBJ1-1	TGTGCCACCAGCAGGTCACTAGGGAGGGATAACACTGAAGCTTTCTTT	CATSRSLGRDNTEAFF
TRBV15	.	TRBD2	17	TRBJ2-2	TGTGCCACCAGCCGACTAGCGGGAGATGGCTACACCGGGGAGCTGTTTTTT	CATSRLAGDGYTGELFF
TRBV19	.	TRBD2	14	TRBJ2-1	TGTGCCAGTAGTTGGGGGGGGTTTTACAATGAGCAGTTCTTC	CASSWGGFYNEQFF
TRBV24-1	.	.	13	TRBJ2-2	TGTGCCACCAGCGCCGCGGGGTACGGGGAGCTGTTTTTT	CATSAAGYGELFF
TRBV3-1/TRBV3-2	.	TRBD1	14	TRBJ1-2	TGTGCCAGCAGCCAGCCAAATACAGGGGGGGGCTACACCTTC	CASSQPNTGGGYTF
TRBV30	once	.	14	TRBJ1-2	TGTGCCTGGAAGGGGGGTCTGGACAGCTATGGCTACACCTTC	CAWKGGLDSYGYTF
TRBV5-5	.	.	14	TRBJ1-5	TGTGCCAGCAGCTTTGCAGGGGACGGTCAGCCCCAGCATTTT	CASSFAGDGQPQHF
TRBV18	.	TRBD1	15	TRBJ1-6	TGTGCCAGCTCACCTCCTACAGGGGGTAATTCACCCCTCCACTTT	CASSPPTGGNSPLHF
TRBV7-3	.	.	14	TRBJ2-6	TGTGCCAGTAGAACGGGTCCTGGGGCCAACGTCCTGACTTTC	CASRTGPGANVLTF
TRBV27	.	.	14	TRBJ1-2	TGTGCCAGCAGGAGGGGAAACGTTAACTATGGCTACACCTTC	CASRRGNVNYGYTF
TRBV6-5	few	TRBD2	15	TRBJ2-7	TGTGCCAGCAGTCGTAGCGGGATAGGGTACTACGAGCAGTACTTC	CASSRSGIGYYEQYF
TRBV5-1	.	TRBD1	14	TRBJ1-1	TGCGCCAGCAGGGGACAGTCAAGGAACACTGAAGCTTTCTTT	CASRGQSRNTEAFF
TRBV7-3	.	.	13	TRBJ2-2	TGTGCCAGCGAAGCCCCGGGGACCGGGGAGCTGTTTTTT	CASEAPGTGELFF